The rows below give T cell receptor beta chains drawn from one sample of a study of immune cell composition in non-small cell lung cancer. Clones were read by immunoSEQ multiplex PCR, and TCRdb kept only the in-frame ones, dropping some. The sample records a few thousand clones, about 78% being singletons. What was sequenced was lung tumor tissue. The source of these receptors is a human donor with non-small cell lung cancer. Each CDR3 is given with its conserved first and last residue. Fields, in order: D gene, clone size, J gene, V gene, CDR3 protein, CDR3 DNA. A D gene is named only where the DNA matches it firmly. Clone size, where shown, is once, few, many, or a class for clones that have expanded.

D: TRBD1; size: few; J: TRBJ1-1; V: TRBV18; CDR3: CASSRTGGTEAFF; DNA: TGTGCCAGCTCGCGGACAGGGGGAACTGAAGCTTTCTTT
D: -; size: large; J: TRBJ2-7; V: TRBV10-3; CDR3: CAISESLDEGRQYF; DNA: TGTGCCATCAGTGAGTCCCTAGACGAGGGCCGGCAGTACTTC
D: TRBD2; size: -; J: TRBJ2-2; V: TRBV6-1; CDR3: CASKGGGVYTGELFF; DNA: TGTGCCAGCAAGGGCGGGGGGGTGTATACCGGGGAGCTGTTTTTT
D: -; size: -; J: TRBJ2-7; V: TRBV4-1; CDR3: CASSQERVAHYQYEQYF; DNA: TGCGCCAGCAGCCAAGAGAGGGTGGCACACTACCAATACGAGCAGTACTTC
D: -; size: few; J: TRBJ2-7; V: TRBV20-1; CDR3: CSASGFYEQYF; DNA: TGCAGTGCTAGTGGCTTCTACGAGCAGTACTTC
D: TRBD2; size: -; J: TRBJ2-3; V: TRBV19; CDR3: CASSSPGLAGVGDTQYF; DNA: TGTGCCAGTAGTTCTCCGGGACTAGCGGGAGTGGGAGATACGCAGTATTTT
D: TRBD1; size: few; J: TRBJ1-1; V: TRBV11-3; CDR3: CASSLGTGRSEAFF; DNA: TGTGCCAGCAGCTTGGGGACAGGGAGGTCTGAAGCTTTCTTT
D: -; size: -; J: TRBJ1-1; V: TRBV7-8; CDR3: CASSLAPGNTEAFF; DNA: TGTGCCAGCAGCTTAGCTCCCGGGAACACTGAAGCTTTCTTT
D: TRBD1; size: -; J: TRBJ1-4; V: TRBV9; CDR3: CASSVSIGTVNEKLFF; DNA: TGTGCCAGCAGCGTATCTATTGGGACAGTCAATGAAAAACTGTTTTTT
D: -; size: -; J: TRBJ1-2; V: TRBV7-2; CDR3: CASSLGPSERAYGYTF; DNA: TGTGCCAGCAGCTTAGGGCCCTCGGAGAGGGCCTATGGCTACACCTTC
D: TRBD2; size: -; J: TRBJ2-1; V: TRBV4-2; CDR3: CASSQEASGGPLVEEQFF; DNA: TGTGCCAGCAGCCAAGAGGCTAGCGGGGGTCCTTTGGTAGAGGAGCAGTTCTTC
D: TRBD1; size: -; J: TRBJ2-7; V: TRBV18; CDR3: CASSSSGQANTQEQYF; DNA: TGTGCCAGCTCAAGCTCAGGACAGGCCAATACCCAAGAGCAGTACTTC
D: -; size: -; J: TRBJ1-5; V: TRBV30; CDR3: CAWTSFGNQPQHF; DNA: TGTGCCTGGACTAGCTTCGGCAATCAGCCCCAGCATTTT
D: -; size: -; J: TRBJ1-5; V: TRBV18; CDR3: CASSIDRSNQPQHF; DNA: TGTGCCAGCTCAATCGACAGAAGCAATCAGCCCCAGCATTTT
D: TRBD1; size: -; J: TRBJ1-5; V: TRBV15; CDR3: CATSLIGGGGNQPQHF; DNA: TGTGCCACCAGCTTAATAGGGGGCGGGGGCAATCAGCCCCAGCATTTT
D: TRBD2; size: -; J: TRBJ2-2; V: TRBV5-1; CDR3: CASSPRGGVTGELFF; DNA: TGCGCCAGCAGCCCCCGGGGGGGGGTTACCGGGGAGCTGTTTTTT
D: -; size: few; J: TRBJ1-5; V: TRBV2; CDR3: CASSEGRQRQHF; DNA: TGTGCCAGCAGTGAAGGGAGACAGCGACAGCATTTT
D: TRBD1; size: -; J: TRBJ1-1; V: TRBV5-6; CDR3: CASTYADRGATEAFF; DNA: TGTGCCAGCACCTACGCCGACAGGGGTGCGACTGAAGCTTTCTTT